The rows below give T cell receptor beta chains drawn from one sample of a study of OX40 agonist ivuxolimab in advanced cancers. Sequencing used immunoSEQ multiplex PCR; TCRdb keeps in-frame clones, though not all of them. The table records roughly 80,000 clones, around 84% of them present only once. The sequencing here drew on CD4+ or CD8+ T cells sorted from blood, taken in a trial of the OX40 agonist ivuxolimab. The source of these receptors is an adult with an advanced solid tumor such as melanoma, head and neck, liver or kidney cancer. Both conserved end residues are part of each CDR3. The D gene is left open where the match is weak. Expanded clones get a size class; other rows say once, few or many, or leave the size out.

size: -
V: TRBV28
D: TRBD1
J: TRBJ1-3
DNA: TGTGCCAGCAGACTCGGGACAGCCTCTGGAAACACCATATATTTT
CDR3: CASRLGTASGNTIYF

size: -
V: TRBV7-2
D: -
J: TRBJ2-2
DNA: TGTGCCAGCAGCTTAGTACAGGGATTCGCCGGGGAGCTGTTTTTT
CDR3: CASSLVQGFAGELFF

size: -
V: TRBV15
D: TRBD2
J: TRBJ2-1
DNA: TGTGCCACCAGCATCGGTAGCGGGGGGGCAAATGAGCAGTTCTTC
CDR3: CATSIGSGGANEQFF

size: -
V: TRBV5-5
D: TRBD2
J: TRBJ2-5
DNA: TGTGCCAGCAGCATGGGACTAGCGGAAGAGACCCAGTACTTC
CDR3: CASSMGLAEETQYF

size: -
V: TRBV5-4
D: TRBD2
J: TRBJ2-1
DNA: TGTGCCAGCAGCTTGGTGGTAGCGGGGCCTCTGGGCAATGAGCAGTTCTTC
CDR3: CASSLVVAGPLGNEQFF

size: -
V: TRBV19
D: -
J: TRBJ1-1
DNA: TGTGCCAGTAGTATAGGACAGAACACTGAAGCTTTCTTT
CDR3: CASSIGQNTEAFF

size: once
V: TRBV12-5
D: -
J: TRBJ1-2
DNA: TGTGCTAGTGGTTTGTCCGGGGGGAGACGGGCCTATGGCTACACCTTC
CDR3: CASGLSGGRRAYGYTF

size: -
V: TRBV5-1
D: -
J: TRBJ2-2
DNA: TGCGCCAGCAGCGCGGAGGCCAGGGGACCACCCGGGGAGCTGTTTTTT
CDR3: CASSAEARGPPGELFF

size: -
V: TRBV5-6
D: TRBD1
J: TRBJ1-4
DNA: TGTGCCAGCAGCAAAAGGACAGGTAGTAATGAAAAACTGTTTTTT
CDR3: CASSKRTGSNEKLFF

size: -
V: TRBV7-8
D: TRBD1
J: TRBJ2-2
DNA: TGTGCCAGCAGCAGAAACTACAGGGGACCTGGGACCGGGGAGCTGTTTTTT
CDR3: CASSRNYRGPGTGELFF

size: -
V: TRBV11-2
D: TRBD1
J: TRBJ1-2
DNA: TGTGCCAGCAGCTTAGAACGGACAGGGGAAGGCTACACCTTC
CDR3: CASSLERTGEGYTF

size: -
V: TRBV6-5
D: TRBD1
J: TRBJ1-5
DNA: TGTGCCAGCAGAAAAAAGGGGGCCGGGAATCAGCCCCAGCATTTT
CDR3: CASRKKGAGNQPQHF

size: -
V: TRBV7-3
D: TRBD1
J: TRBJ2-3
DNA: TGTGCCAGCAGCCTGACAGGGGACACAGATACGCAGTATTTT
CDR3: CASSLTGDTDTQYF

size: -
V: TRBV28
D: TRBD1
J: TRBJ1-1
DNA: TGTGCCAGCAGCGTCCGGGACAGGCCTCATATTTTT
CDR3: CASSVRDRPHIF

size: once
V: TRBV9
D: -
J: TRBJ1-3
DNA: TGTGCCAGCAGCGTAGGGCTGTCTGGAAACACCATATATTTT
CDR3: CASSVGLSGNTIYF

size: -
V: TRBV4-1
D: -
J: TRBJ2-4
DNA: TGCGCCAGCAGCCAGGGGGCCCTAGCCAAAAACATTCAGTACTTC
CDR3: CASSQGALAKNIQYF

size: -
V: TRBV5-1
D: TRBD1
J: TRBJ2-3
DNA: TGCGCCAGCAGCTGGGGACAGGGGGAAGATACGCAGTATTTT
CDR3: CASSWGQGEDTQYF

size: -
V: TRBV7-8
D: -
J: TRBJ2-2
DNA: TGTGCCAGCAGCTCCAGGGAAAACACCGGGGAGCTGTTTTTT
CDR3: CASSSRENTGELFF

size: -
V: TRBV7-2
D: TRBD1
J: TRBJ1-5
DNA: TGTGCCAGCAGCTTAGGTTTGAAGTATTGGGGACAGGGGGTAGTGGCCCAGCATTTT
CDR3: CASSLGLKYWGQGVVAQHF

size: -
V: TRBV5-4
D: -
J: TRBJ1-4
DNA: TGTGCCAGCAGCTTGGGTGGATCTGAAAAACTGTTTTTT
CDR3: CASSLGGSEKLFF

size: -
V: TRBV6-5
D: -
J: TRBJ1-2
DNA: TGTGCCAGCAGTTACTCGACAGCCCCAAACTATGGCTACACCTTC
CDR3: CASSYSTAPNYGYTF

size: -
V: TRBV28
D: TRBD1
J: TRBJ1-2
DNA: TGTGCCAGCAATAGACAGGGAGAGGACTATGGCTACACCTTC
CDR3: CASNRQGEDYGYTF

size: once
V: TRBV19
D: -
J: TRBJ1-5
DNA: TGTGCCAGTAGTATAGAGTTGGTAGGTCAGCCCCAGCATTTT
CDR3: CASSIELVGQPQHF

size: -
V: TRBV5-4
D: -
J: TRBJ1-4
DNA: TGTGCCAGCAGCGCAATGGGGATGGGGGGTGATGAAAAACTGTTTTTT
CDR3: CASSAMGMGGDEKLFF

size: -
V: TRBV7-7
D: -
J: TRBJ2-3
DNA: TGTGCCAGCAGCTTAGATGGAGGGGTCACAGATACGCAGTATTTT
CDR3: CASSLDGGVTDTQYF

size: -
V: TRBV19
D: TRBD1
J: TRBJ1-4
DNA: TGTGCCAGTAGTGCGGACCGGGACAGGGAAGAAAAACTGTTTTTT
CDR3: CASSADRDREEKLFF

size: -
V: TRBV9
D: -
J: TRBJ1-4
DNA: TGTGCCAGCAGCGTAGAACCGGGTAATGAAAAACTGTTTTTT
CDR3: CASSVEPGNEKLFF

size: -
V: TRBV29-1
D: -
J: TRBJ2-5
DNA: TGCAGCGTTGGCTACGGGGCCCAAGAGACCCAGTACTTC
CDR3: CSVGYGAQETQYF

size: -
V: TRBV6-1
D: TRBD2
J: TRBJ2-7
DNA: TGTGCCAGCAGCCGGACTAGCGGGGGGCCAGAGCAGTACTTC
CDR3: CASSRTSGGPEQYF

size: -
V: TRBV5-1
D: TRBD1
J: TRBJ2-1
DNA: TGCGCCAGCAGCCTGGGACAGCTGACCTACAATGAGCAGTTCTTC
CDR3: CASSLGQLTYNEQFF

size: -
V: TRBV7-2
D: -
J: TRBJ2-3
DNA: TGTGCCAGAACCCTCCTCTTGGGAGGTCTAGATACGCAGTATTTT
CDR3: CARTLLLGGLDTQYF

size: -
V: TRBV4-3
D: TRBD1
J: TRBJ1-6
DNA: TGCGCCAGCAGCCAAGATTGGCCAGGGGGAGCGTCACTCTATAATTCACCCCTCCACTTT
CDR3: CASSQDWPGGASLYNSPLHF

size: -
V: TRBV7-6
D: -
J: TRBJ2-3
DNA: TGTGCCAGCAGTCCTCAGGGGTACCTAAGCACAGATACGCAGTATTTT
CDR3: CASSPQGYLSTDTQYF

size: -
V: TRBV6-4
D: -
J: TRBJ1-1
DNA: TGTGCCAGCAGTGTAGAGGGTGGGGCGGCTGAAGCTTTCTTT
CDR3: CASSVEGGAAEAFF

size: -
V: TRBV2
D: TRBD1
J: TRBJ1-5
DNA: TGTGCCAGCAGTGGGGGACAGGCCCTGGTTCAGCCCCAGCATTTT
CDR3: CASSGGQALVQPQHF

size: -
V: TRBV5-1
D: TRBD1
J: TRBJ2-3
DNA: TGCGCCAGCAGCCCGGGACAGTTCACAGATACGCAGTATTTT
CDR3: CASSPGQFTDTQYF

size: -
V: TRBV5-1
D: -
J: TRBJ1-1
DNA: TGCGCCAGCAAACAATCCATGGGGAATACTGAAGCTTTCTTT
CDR3: CASKQSMGNTEAFF

size: -
V: TRBV9
D: -
J: TRBJ2-3
DNA: TGTGCCAGCAGCAAGGTTACGCAGTATTTT
CDR3: CASSKVTQYF

size: -
V: TRBV11-2
D: -
J: TRBJ1-3
DNA: TGTGCCAGCAGCCCCGGGACCGTCAGCTCTGGAAACACCATATATTTT
CDR3: CASSPGTVSSGNTIYF

size: -
V: TRBV12-5
D: -
J: TRBJ2-1
DNA: TGTGCTAGCGCCTGGGGGGCGGCCTACAATGAGCAGTTCTTC
CDR3: CASAWGAAYNEQFF